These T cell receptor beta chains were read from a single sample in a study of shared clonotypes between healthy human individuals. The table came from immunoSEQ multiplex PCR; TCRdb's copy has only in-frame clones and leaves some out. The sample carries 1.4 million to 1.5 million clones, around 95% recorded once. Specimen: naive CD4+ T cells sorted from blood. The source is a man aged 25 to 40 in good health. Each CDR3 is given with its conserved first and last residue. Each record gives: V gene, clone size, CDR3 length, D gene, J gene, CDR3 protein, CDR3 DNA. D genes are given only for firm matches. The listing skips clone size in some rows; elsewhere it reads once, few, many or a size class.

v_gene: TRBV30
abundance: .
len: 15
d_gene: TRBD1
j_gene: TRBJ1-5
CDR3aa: CAWSLGQGINQPQHF
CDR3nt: TGTGCCTGGAGCCTGGGACAGGGAATCAATCAGCCCCAGCATTTT

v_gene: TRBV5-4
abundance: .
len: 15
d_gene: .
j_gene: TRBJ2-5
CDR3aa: CASSFPGQARETQYF
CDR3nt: TGTGCCAGCAGCTTTCCGGGACAAGCAAGGGAGACCCAGTACTTC

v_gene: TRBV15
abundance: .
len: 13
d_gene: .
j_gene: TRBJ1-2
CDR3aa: CATSGGGFGGYTF
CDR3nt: TGTGCCACCAGCGGAGGGGGATTTGGTGGCTACACCTTC

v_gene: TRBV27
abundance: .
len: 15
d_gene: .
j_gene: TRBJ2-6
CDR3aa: CASSPTGLGANVLTF
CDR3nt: TGTGCCAGCAGTCCGACCGGTCTGGGGGCCAACGTCCTGACTTTC

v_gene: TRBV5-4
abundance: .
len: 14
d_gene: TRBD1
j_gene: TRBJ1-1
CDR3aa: CASRSQGVSGEAFF
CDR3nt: TGTGCCAGCAGATCACAGGGGGTAAGTGGTGAAGCTTTCTTT

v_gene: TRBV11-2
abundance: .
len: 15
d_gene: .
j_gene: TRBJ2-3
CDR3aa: CASSLRGLDTDTQYF
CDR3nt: TGTGCCAGCAGCCTCAGGGGACTCGACACAGATACGCAGTATTTT

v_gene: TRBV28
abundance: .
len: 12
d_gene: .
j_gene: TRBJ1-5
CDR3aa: CASRTNVQPQHF
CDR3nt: TGTGCCAGCAGGACAAACGTTCAGCCCCAGCATTTT

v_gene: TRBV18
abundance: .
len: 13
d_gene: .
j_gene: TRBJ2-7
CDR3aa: CASSPVELYEQYF
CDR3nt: TGTGCCAGCTCACCCGTGGAACTCTACGAGCAGTACTTC

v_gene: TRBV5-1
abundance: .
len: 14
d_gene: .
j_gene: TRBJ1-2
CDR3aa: CASSRGEGGYGYTF
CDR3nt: TGCGCCAGCAGCCGGGGGGAGGGAGGATACGGCTACACCTTC

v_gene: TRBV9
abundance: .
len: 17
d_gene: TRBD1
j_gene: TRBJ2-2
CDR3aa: CASSVGAGTGIPGELFF
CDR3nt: TGTGCCAGCAGCGTAGGGGCCGGGACAGGGATTCCCGGGGAGCTGTTTTTT

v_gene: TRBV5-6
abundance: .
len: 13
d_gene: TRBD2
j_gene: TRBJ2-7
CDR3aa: CASSPAGAYEQYF
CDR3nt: TGTGCCAGCAGCCCGGCGGGAGCCTACGAGCAGTACTTC

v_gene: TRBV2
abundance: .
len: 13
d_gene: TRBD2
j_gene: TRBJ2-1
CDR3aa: CASSSGGGNEQFF
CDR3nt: TGTGCCAGCTCCTCGGGAGGCGGCAATGAGCAGTTCTTC

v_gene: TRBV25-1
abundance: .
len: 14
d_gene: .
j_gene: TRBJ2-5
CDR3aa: CASTGWELRETQYF
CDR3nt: TGTGCCAGCACCGGGTGGGAGCTCCGGGAGACCCAGTACTTC

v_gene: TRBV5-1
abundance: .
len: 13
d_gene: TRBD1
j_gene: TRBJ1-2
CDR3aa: CASSNPGQNGYTF
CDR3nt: TGCGCCAGCAGTAATCCGGGACAGAATGGCTACACCTTC

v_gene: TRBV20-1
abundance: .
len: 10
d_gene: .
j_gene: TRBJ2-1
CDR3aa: CSAKRNEQFF
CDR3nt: TGCAGTGCTAAGAGAAATGAGCAGTTCTTC

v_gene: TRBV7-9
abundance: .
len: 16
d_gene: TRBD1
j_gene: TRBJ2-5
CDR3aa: CASSPPRTGKAETQYF
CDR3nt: TGTGCCAGCAGCCCCCCTCGGACAGGGAAGGCGGAGACCCAGTACTTC

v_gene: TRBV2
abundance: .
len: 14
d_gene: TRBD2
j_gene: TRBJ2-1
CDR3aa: CASSPGLAANEQFF
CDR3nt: TGTGCCAGCAGTCCGGGACTAGCGGCTAATGAGCAGTTCTTC

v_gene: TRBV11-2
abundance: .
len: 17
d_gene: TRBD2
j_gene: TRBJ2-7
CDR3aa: CASSLIFRGLAGYEQYF
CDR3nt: TGTGCCAGCAGCTTAATATTTAGGGGACTAGCGGGCTACGAGCAGTACTTC

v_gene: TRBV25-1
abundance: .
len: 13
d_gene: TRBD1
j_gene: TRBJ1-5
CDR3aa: CASEPGQGGPQHF
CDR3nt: TGTGCCAGTGAACCGGGACAGGGTGGGCCCCAGCATTTT

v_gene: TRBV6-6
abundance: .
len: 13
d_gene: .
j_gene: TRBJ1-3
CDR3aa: CASGGSSGNTIYF
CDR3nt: TGTGCCAGTGGGGGGAGCTCTGGAAACACCATATATTTT

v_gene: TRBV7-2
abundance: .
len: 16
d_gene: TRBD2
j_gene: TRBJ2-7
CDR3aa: CASSLDPAGGSYEQYF
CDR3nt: TGTGCCAGCAGCTTAGATCCAGCGGGAGGGTCCTACGAGCAGTACTTC

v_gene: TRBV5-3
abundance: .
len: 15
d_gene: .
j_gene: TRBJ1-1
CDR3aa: CARSLHFSGDTEAFF
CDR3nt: TGTGCCAGAAGCTTGCATTTCTCTGGGGACACTGAAGCTTTCTTT

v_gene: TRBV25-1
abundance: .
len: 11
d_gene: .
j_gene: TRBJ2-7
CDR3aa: CASSVLDEQYF
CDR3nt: TGTGCCAGCAGTGTACTGGACGAGCAGTACTTC

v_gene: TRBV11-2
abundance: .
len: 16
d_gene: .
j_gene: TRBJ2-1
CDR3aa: CASSLPRVSSYNEQFF
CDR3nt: TGTGCCAGCAGCTTGCCCAGGGTAAGCTCCTACAATGAGCAGTTCTTC

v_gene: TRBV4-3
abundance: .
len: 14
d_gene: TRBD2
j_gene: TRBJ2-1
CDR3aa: CASSRLAGNNEQFF
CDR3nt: TGCGCCAGCAGCCGACTAGCGGGTAACAATGAGCAGTTCTTC

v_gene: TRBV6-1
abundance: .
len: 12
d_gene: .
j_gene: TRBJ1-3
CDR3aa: CASRTAGNTIYF
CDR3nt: TGTGCCAGTCGGACTGCTGGAAACACCATATATTTT

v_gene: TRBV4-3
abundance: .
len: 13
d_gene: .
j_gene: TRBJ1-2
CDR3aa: CASSQTGMYGYTF
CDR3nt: TGCGCCAGCAGTCAAACAGGGATGTATGGCTACACCTTC

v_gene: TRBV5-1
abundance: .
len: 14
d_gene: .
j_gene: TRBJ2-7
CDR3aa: CASSLASRTYEQYF
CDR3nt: TGCGCCAGCAGCTTGGCTAGCAGAACCTACGAGCAGTACTTC

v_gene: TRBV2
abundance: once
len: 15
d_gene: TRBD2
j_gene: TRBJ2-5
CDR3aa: CASRYLRTSGETQYF
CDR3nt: TGTGCCAGCAGATACCTTAGGACTAGCGGGGAGACCCAGTACTTC

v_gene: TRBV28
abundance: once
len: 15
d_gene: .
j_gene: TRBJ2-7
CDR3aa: CASSLSAGAMGVEYF
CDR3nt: TGTGCCAGCAGTTTATCCGCTGGGGCGATGGGGGTCGAGTACTTC

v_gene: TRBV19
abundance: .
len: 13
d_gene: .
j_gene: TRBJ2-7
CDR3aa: CASSIVGPYEQYF
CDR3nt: TGTGCCAGTAGTATAGTCGGACCCTACGAGCAGTACTTC

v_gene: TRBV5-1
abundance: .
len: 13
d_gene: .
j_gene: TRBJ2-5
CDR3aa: CASSFAVQETQYF
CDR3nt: TGCGCCAGCAGCTTTGCAGTCCAAGAGACCCAGTACTTC

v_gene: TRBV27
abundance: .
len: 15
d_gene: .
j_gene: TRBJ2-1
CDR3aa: CASSLRAGLSNEQFF
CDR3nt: TGTGCCAGCAGTTTAAGAGCGGGCCTTTCCAATGAGCAGTTCTTC